Sequencing of this T cell receptor beta chain was carried out in a study of CXCR3-negative and CXCR3-positive naive CD8 T cells. Whole-study findings and limits: Fresh PBMCs went into most assays, and CXCR3 expression partly declined after cryopreservation.

UMI labels and 5' RACE were used to prepare the TRB cDNA libraries. With the 5' RACE reads reprocessed, TCRdb shows one record per CDR3 protein and no DNA. Its table lists 150,000 or so distinct CDR3 sequences. Cells that were CD45RO-CCR7+CD27+CD95- constituted naive CD8+ T cells. A note on this clonotype: The antigen is not known.

Germline V gene sequence: CDR1 SGHKS, CDR2 YYEKEE (reference sequence). The CDR3 extends over 14 amino acids. This receptor was obtained from a human donor in good health. Some clones in this sample may be carry-over from other donors' samples. The sequencing sample was made of naive CXCR3- CD8+ T cells from blood. Stated subset: CD45RO-CCR7+CD27+CD95- naive CD8+ T cells lacking CXCR3 (TNR3-). This sequence joins TRBV5-5 and TRBJ2-1; checking the TCRdb D call of TRBD1 is not possible without DNA. Here the CDR3 reads CASSLWDSYNEQFF.